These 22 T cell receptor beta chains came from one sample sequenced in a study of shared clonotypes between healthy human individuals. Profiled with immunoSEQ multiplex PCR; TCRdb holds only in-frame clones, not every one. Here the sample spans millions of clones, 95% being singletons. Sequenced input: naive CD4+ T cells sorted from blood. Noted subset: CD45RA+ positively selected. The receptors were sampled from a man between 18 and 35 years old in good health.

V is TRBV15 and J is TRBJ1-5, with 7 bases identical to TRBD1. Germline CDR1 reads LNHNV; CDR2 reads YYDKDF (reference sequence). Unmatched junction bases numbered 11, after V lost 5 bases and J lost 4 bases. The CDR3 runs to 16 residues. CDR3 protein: CATSPGRTGVNQPQHF. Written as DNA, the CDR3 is TGTGCCACCAGCCCTGGGAGGACAGGAGTTAATCAGCCCCAGCATTTT.

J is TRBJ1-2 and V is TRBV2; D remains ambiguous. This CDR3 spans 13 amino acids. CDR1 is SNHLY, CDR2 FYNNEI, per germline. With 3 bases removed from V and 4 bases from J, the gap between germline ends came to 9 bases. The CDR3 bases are TGTGCCAGCAGTGACTGGAAGAGCTATGGCTACACCTTC. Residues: CASSDWKSYGYTF.

CDR3 in amino acids: CASSGDPCYEQYF. Here the CDR3 DNA reads TGTGCCAGCAGCGGCGACCCATGCTACGAGCAGTACTTC. The V gene is TRBV21-1, the J gene TRBJ2-7. TRBV21-1 is reported as a pseudogene. The CDR3 consists of 13 residues.

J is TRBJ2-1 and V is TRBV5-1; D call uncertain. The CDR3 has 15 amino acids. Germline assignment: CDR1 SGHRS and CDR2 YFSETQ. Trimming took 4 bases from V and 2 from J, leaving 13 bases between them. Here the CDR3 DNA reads TGCGCCAGCAGCCTATCTGCGGCAACCTACAATGAGCAGTTCTTC. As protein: CASSLSAATYNEQFF.

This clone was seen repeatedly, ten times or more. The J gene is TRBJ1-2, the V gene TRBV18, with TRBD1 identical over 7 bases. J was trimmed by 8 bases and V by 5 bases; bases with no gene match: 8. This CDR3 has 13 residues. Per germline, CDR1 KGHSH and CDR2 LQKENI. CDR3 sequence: CASSAYGTAGYTF. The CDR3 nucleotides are TGTGCCAGCTCAGCTTACGGGACAGCCGGCTACACCTTC. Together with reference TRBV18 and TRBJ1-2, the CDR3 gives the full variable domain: NAGVMQNPRHLVRRRGQEARLRCSPMKGHSHVYWYRQLPEEGLKFMVYLQKENIIDESGMPKERFSAEFPKEGPSILRIQQVVRGDSAAYFCASSAYGTAGYTFGSGTRLTVV.

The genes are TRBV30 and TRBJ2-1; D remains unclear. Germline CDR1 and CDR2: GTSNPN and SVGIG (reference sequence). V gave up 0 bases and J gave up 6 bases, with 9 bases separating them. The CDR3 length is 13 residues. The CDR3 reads CAWSVGQVNEQFF. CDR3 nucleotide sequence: TGTGCCTGGAGTGTAGGTCAGGTCAATGAGCAGTTCTTC.

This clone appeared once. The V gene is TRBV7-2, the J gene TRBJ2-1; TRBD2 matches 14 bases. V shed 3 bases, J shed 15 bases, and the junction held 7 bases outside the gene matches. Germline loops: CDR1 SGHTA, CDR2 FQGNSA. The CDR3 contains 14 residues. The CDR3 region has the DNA TGTGCCAGCAGCTTGGGACTAGCGGGAGCCGGAGTGTTCTTC. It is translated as CASSLGLAGAGVFF. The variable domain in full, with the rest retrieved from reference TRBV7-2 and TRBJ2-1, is GAGVSQSPSNKVTEKGKDVELRCDPISGHTALYWYRQSLGQGLEFLIYFQGNSAPDKSGLPSDRFSAERTGGSVSTLTIQRTQQEDSAVYLCASSLGLAGAGVFFGPGTRLTVL.

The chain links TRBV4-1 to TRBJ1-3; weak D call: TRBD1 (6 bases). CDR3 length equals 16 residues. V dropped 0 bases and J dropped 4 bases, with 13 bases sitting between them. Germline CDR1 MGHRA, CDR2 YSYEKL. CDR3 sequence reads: CASSQDEGGRGNTIYF. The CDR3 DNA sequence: TGCGCCAGCAGCCAAGACGAAGGGGGGCGAGGAAACACCATATATTTT.

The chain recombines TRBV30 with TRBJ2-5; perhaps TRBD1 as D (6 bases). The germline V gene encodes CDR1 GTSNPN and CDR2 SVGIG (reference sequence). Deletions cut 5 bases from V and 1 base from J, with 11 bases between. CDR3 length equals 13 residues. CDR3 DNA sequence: TGTGCCTGGGGAGGACAGAGCCAAGAGACCCAGTACTTC. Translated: CAWGGQSQETQYF.

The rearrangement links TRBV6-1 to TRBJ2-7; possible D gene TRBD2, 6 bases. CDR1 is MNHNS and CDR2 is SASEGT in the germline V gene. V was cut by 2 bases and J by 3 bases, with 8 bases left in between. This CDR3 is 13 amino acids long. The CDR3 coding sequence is TGTGCCAGCAGTGAATGGGGGGACTACGAGCAGTACTTC. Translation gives CASSEWGDYEQYF.

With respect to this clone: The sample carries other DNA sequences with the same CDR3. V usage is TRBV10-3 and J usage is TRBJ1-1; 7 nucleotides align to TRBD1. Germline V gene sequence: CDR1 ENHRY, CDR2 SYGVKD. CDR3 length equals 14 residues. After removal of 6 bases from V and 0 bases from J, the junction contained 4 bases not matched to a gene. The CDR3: CAISEGQLNTEAFF. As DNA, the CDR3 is TGTGCCATCAGCGAGGGACAGCTGAACACTGAAGCTTTCTTT.

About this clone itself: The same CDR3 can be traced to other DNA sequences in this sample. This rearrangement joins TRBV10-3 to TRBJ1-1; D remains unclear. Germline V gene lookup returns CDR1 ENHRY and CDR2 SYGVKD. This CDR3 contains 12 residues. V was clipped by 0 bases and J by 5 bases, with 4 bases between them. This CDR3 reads CAISESGTEAFF. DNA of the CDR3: TGTGCCATCAGTGAGTCGGGGACTGAAGCTTTCTTT.

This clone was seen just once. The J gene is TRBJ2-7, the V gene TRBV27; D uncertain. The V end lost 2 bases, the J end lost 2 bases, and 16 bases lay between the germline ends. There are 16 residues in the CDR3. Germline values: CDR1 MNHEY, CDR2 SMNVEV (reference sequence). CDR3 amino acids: CASSLGPLGAPYEQYF. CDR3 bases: TGTGCCAGCAGTTTAGGACCCCTCGGAGCCCCCTACGAGCAGTACTTC.

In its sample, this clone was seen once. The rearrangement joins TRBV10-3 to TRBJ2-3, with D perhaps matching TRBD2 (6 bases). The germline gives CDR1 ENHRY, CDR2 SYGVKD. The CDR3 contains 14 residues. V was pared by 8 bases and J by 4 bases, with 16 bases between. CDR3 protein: CAIVAGSQADTQYF. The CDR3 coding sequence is TGTGCCATCGTGGCCGGGAGCCAAGCAGATACGCAGTATTTT.

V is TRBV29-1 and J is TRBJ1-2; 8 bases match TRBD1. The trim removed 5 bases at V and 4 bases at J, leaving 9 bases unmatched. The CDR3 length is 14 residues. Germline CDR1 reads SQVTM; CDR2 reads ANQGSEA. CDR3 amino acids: CSVPGQGVGYGYTF. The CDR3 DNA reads TGCAGCGTTCCCGGACAGGGTGTTGGCTATGGCTACACCTTC. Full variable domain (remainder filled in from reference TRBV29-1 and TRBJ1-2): SAVISQKPSRDICQRGTSLTIQCQVDSQVTMMFWYRQQPGQSLTLIATANQGSEATYESGFVIDKFPISRPNLTFSTLTVSNMSPEDSSIYLCSVPGQGVGYGYTFGSGTRLTVV.

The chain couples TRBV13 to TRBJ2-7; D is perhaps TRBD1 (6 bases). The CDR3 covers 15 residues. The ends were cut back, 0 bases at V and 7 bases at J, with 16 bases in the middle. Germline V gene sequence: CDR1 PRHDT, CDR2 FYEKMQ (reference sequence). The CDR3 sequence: CASSLGDRWPGEQYF. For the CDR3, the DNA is TGTGCCAGCAGCTTAGGAGACAGGTGGCCTGGGGAGCAGTACTTC. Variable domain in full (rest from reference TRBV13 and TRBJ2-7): AAGVIQSPRHLIKEKRETATLKCYPIPRHDTVYWYQQGPGQDPQFLISFYEKMQSDKGSIPDRFSAQQFSDYHSELNMSSLELGDSALYFCASSLGDRWPGEQYFGPGTRLTVT.

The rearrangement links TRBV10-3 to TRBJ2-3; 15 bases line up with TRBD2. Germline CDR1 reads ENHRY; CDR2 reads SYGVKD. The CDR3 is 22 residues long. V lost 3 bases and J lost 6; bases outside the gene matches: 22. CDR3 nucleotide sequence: TGTGCCATCAGTGATCGTATCCTGGGACTAGCGGGGGGAATGAGTCGATTGGATACGCAGTATTTT. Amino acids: CAISDRILGLAGGMSRLDTQYF.

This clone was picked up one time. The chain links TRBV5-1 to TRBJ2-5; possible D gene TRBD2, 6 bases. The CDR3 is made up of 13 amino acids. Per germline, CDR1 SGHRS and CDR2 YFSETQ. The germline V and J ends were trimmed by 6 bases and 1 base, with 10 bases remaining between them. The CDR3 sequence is CASMEGLQETQYF. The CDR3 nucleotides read TGCGCCAGCATGGAGGGCCTCCAAGAGACCCAGTACTTC. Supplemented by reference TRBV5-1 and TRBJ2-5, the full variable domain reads KAGVTQTPRYLIKTRGQQVTLSCSPISGHRSVSWYQQTPGQGLQFLFEYFSETQRNKGNFPGRFSGRQFSNSRSEMNVSTLELGDSALYLCASMEGLQETQYFGPGTRLLVL.

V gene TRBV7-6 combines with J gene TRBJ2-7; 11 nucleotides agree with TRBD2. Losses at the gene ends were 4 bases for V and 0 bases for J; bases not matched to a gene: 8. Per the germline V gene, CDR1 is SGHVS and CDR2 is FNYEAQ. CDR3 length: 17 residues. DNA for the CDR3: TGTGCCAGCAGCTCAATACGGCTAGCGGGAGGCTCCTACGAGCAGTACTTC. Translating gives CASSSIRLAGGSYEQYF.

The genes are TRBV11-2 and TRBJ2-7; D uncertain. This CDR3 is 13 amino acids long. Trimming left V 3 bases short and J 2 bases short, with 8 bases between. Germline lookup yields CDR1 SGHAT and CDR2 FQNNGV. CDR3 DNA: TGTGCCAGCAGCTTCAACAGCCCCTACGAGCAGTACTTC. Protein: CASSFNSPYEQYF.

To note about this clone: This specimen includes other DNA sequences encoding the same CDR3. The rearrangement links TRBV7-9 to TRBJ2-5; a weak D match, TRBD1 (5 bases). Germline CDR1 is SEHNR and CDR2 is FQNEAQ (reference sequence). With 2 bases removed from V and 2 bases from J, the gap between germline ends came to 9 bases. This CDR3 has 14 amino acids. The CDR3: CASSLRTLQETQYF. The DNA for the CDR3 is TGTGCCAGCAGCTTACGGACACTTCAAGAGACCCAGTACTTC.

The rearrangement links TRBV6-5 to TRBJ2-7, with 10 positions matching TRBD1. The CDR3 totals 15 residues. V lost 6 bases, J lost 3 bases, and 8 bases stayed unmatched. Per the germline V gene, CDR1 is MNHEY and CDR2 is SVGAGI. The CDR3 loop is CASSSRDRGYYEQYF. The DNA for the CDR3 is TGTGCCAGCAGCAGCCGGGACAGGGGTTACTACGAGCAGTACTTC.